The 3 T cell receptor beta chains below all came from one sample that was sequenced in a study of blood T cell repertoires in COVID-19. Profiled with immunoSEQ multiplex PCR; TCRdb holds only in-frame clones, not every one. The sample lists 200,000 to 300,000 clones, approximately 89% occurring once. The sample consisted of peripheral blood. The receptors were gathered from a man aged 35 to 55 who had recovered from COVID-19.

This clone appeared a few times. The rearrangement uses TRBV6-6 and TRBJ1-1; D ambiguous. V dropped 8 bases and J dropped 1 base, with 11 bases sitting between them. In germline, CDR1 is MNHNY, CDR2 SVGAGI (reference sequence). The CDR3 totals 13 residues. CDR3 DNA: TGTGCCAGCGTAGACTTGAGGAACACTGAAGCTTTCTTT. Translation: CASVDLRNTEAFF.

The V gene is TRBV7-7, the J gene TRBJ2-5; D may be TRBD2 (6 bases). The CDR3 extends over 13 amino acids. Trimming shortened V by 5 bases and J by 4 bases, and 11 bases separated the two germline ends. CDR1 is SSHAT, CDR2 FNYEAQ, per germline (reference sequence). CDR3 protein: CASSRGSGETQYF. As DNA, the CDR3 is TGTGCCAGCAGCCGGGGGAGTGGAGAGACCCAGTACTTC.

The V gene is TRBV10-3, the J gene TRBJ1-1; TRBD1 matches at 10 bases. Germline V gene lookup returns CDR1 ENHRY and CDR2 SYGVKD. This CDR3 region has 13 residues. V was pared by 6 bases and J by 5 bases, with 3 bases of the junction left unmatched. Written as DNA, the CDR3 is TGTGCCATCAGCCCGGGACAGGGGACTGAAGCTTTCTTT. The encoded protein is CAISPGQGTEAFF.